These T cell receptor beta chains were read from a single sample in a study of cytomegalovirus exposure and HLA in healthy donors. Sequencing was performed with immunoSEQ multiplex PCR; in TCRdb, only in-frame clones are kept and a portion is missing. This table holds tens of thousands of clones, around four fifths found once. Input material: PBMCs. The source is a woman aged 25 to 39 in good health and CMV-seropositive. Each CDR3 is given with its conserved first and last residue. The order of the fields is D gene, CDR3 length, V gene, J gene, clone size, CDR3 protein, CDR3 DNA. A D gene is named only where the DNA matches it firmly. Clone size, where shown, is once, few, many, or a class for clones that have expanded.

D: TRBD1
length: 12
V: TRBV9
J: TRBJ1-2
size: .
CDR3: CASIGTGNGYTF
DNA: TGTGCCAGCATCGGGACAGGGAATGGCTACACCTTC

D: .
length: 14
V: TRBV4-3
J: TRBJ1-4
size: once
CDR3: CASSLRDIGEKLFF
DNA: TGCGCCAGCAGCCTCCGGGACATTGGTGAAAAACTGTTTTTT

D: .
length: 14
V: TRBV7-6
J: TRBJ2-1
size: few
CDR3: CASSLGAGHNEQFF
DNA: TGTGCCAGCAGCTTAGGGGCAGGGCACAATGAGCAGTTCTTC

D: .
length: 13
V: TRBV7-2
J: TRBJ2-3
size: .
CDR3: CASSFRDFTPQYF
DNA: TGTGCCAGCAGCTTCCGAGACTTTACCCCGCAGTATTTT

D: .
length: 16
V: TRBV4-1
J: TRBJ1-1
size: few
CDR3: CASSQDQVPGWTEAFF
DNA: TGCGCCAGCAGCCAAGATCAGGTACCGGGGTGGACTGAAGCTTTCTTT

D: .
length: 15
V: TRBV19
J: TRBJ1-2
size: few
CDR3: CASNFQVDSLIGYTF
DNA: TGTGCCAGTAACTTTCAGGTGGACAGCCTGATCGGCTACACCTTC

D: .
length: 14
V: TRBV5-1
J: TRBJ2-7
size: few
CDR3: CASRPQGWSYEQYF
DNA: TGCGCCAGCAGACCTCAGGGTTGGAGTTACGAGCAGTACTTC

D: TRBD1
length: 15
V: TRBV6-1
J: TRBJ2-7
size: few
CDR3: CASSARDRGSYEQYF
DNA: TGTGCCAGCAGTGCTCGGGACAGGGGATCCTACGAGCAGTACTTC

D: TRBD1
length: 15
V: TRBV28
J: TRBJ2-7
size: .
CDR3: CASSLTGGSVYEQYF
DNA: TGTGCCAGCAGTCTGACAGGGGGAAGTGTCTACGAGCAGTACTTC

D: .
length: 18
V: TRBV25-1
J: TRBJ2-5
size: .
CDR3: CASSEPRRGLLYEETQYF
DNA: TGTGCCAGCAGTGAACCTCGACGGGGGTTGTTATATGAAGAGACCCAGTACTTC

D: .
length: 13
V: TRBV27
J: TRBJ2-5
size: .
CDR3: CASSLGGPQTQYF
DNA: TGTGCCAGCAGTTTAGGAGGGCCCCAGACCCAGTACTTC

D: TRBD1
length: 13
V: TRBV29-1
J: TRBJ1-2
size: .
CDR3: CSVSGTGRNGYTF
DNA: TGCAGCGTTAGCGGGACAGGGCGGAATGGCTACACCTTC

D: TRBD2
length: 15
V: TRBV2
J: TRBJ2-5
size: .
CDR3: CASNPTAGAWETQYF
DNA: TGTGCCAGCAATCCGACAGCGGGAGCATGGGAGACCCAGTACTTC

D: .
length: 12
V: TRBV6-1
J: TRBJ2-7
size: .
CDR3: CASSRVLYEQYF
DNA: TGTGCCAGCTCAAGAGTCCTCTACGAGCAGTACTTC

D: TRBD2
length: 15
V: TRBV30
J: TRBJ2-1
size: .
CDR3: CAWSRRGLAGDEQFF
DNA: TGTGCCTGGAGCCGTCGAGGACTAGCGGGAGATGAGCAGTTCTTC

D: TRBD1
length: 13
V: TRBV30
J: TRBJ1-2
size: .
CDR3: CAWSGPGGTGYTF
DNA: TGTGCCTGGAGTGGGCCAGGGGGAACTGGCTACACCTTC